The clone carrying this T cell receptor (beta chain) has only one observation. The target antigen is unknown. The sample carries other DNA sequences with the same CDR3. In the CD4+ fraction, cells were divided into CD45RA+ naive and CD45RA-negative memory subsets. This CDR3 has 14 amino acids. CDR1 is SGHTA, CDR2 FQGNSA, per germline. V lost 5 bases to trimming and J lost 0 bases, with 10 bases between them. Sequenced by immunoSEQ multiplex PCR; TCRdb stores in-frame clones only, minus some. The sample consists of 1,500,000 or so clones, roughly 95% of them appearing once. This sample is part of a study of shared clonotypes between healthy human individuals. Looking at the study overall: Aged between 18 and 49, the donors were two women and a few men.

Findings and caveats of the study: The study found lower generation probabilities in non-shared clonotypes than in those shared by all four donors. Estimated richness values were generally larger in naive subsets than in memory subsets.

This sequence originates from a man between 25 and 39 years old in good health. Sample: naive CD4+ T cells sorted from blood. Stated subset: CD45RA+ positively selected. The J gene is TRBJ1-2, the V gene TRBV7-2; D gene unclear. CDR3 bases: TGTGCCAGCAGCCGCGGCGGAGCTAACTATGGCTACACCTTC. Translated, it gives CASSRGGANYGYTF. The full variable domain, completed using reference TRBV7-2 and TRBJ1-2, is GAGVSQSPSNKVTEKGKDVELRCDPISGHTALYWYRQSLGQGLEFLIYFQGNSAPDKSGLPSDRFSAERTGGSVSTLTIQRTQQEDSAVYLCASSRGGANYGYTFGSGTRLTVV.